The clone carrying this T cell receptor beta chain was detected only a few times. This sample was taken from a study of CD8 T cells in Susac syndrome. TEMRA cells were enriched by FACS, and CD4+ and CD8+ T cells were negatively isolated. Trimming left V 0 bases short and J 4 bases short, with 10 bases between. CDR3 size: 14 residues. Germline loops: CDR1 SQVTM, CDR2 ANQGSEA. RNA in amounts of about 0.5 to 1 ug was reverse transcribed with random hexamers. The immunoSEQ assay covered 54 Vbeta and 13 Jbeta segments for CDR3. MiXCR was run by TCRdb on the immunoSEQ multiplex PCR reads, yielding one entry per CDR3 protein. Found here are over 350,000 distinct CDR3 sequences, more than 70% of them singletons; the top ten hold under 0.15%.

Sequenced input: CD8+ T cells from PBMCs. This chain connects TRBV29-1 to TRBJ1-3; a possible D gene is TRBD1 (5 bases). This TCR was sampled from a human donor with multiple sclerosis. CDR3 residues: CSVEDPGVGNTIYF. Written as DNA, the CDR3 is TGCAGCGTTGAAGATCCGGGGGTCGGAAACACCATATATTTT.